This paragraph reports one T cell receptor beta chain. The CDR3 is made up of 15 amino acids. The germline V gene encodes CDR1 SQVTM and CDR2 ANQGSEA. V shed 0 bases and J shed 2 bases, with 13 bases lying between them. Clones were sequenced by immunoSEQ multiplex PCR, and TCRdb holds only the in-frame ones, with some missing. In the table there are 250,000 to 400,000 clones, almost 90% of which are singletons. These data are taken from a study of blood T cell repertoires in COVID-19. This chain links TRBV29-1 with TRBJ1-1; D is uncertain. The TCR sequence derives from a young woman with COVID-19, enrolled during active disease. Specimen: peripheral blood. The CDR3 sequence is CSVEEVWAENTEAFF. CDR3 coding DNA: TGCAGCGTTGAAGAGGTATGGGCAGAAAACACTGAAGCTTTCTTT.